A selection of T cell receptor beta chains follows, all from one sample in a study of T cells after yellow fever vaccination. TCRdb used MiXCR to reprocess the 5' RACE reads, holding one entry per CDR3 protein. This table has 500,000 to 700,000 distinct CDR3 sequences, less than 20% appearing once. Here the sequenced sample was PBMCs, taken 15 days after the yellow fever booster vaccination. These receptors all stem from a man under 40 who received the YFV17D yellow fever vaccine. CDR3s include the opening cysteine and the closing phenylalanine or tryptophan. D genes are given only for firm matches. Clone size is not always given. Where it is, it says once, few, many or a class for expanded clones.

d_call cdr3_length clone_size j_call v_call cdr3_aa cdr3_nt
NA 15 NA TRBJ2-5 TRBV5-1 CASTNVPGSSETQYF TGCGCCAGCACTAACGTCCCCGGTAGTTCGGAGACCCAGTACTTC
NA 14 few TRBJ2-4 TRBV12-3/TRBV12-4 CASSPGTGKNIQYF TGTGCCAGCAGTCCTGGGACTGGCAAAAACATTCAGTACTTC
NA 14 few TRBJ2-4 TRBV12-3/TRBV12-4 CASSSWGPRAIQYF TGTGCCAGCAGCTCGTGGGGGCCCCGGGCCATTCAGTACTTC
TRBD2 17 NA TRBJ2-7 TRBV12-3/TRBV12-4 CASSFLLEREEAYEQYF TGTGCCAGCAGTTTCCTCTTAGAGCGGGAGGAGGCCTACGAGCAGTACTTC
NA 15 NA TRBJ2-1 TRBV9 CASSPLGGSYNEQFF TGTGCCAGCAGCCCTCTAGGGGGCTCCTACAATGAGCAGTTCTTC
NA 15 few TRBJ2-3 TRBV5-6 CASSPVGQPTDTQYF TGTGCCAGCAGCCCAGTAGGACAGCCAACAGATACGCAGTATTTT
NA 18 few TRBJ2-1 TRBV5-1 CASSSLQPPGSSYNEQFF TGCGCCAGCAGCTCACTACAACCTCCGGGGAGCTCCTACAATGAGCAGTTCTTC
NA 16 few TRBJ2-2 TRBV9 CASSSHGGQNTGELFF TGTGCCAGCAGCTCCCATGGGGGACAGAACACCGGGGAGCTGTTTTTT
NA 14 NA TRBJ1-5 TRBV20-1 CSAPPWGAGQPQHF TGCAGTGCCCCCCCCTGGGGGGCTGGTCAGCCCCAGCATTTT
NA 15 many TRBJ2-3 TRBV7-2 CASSLALERTDTQYF TGTGCCAGCAGCTTAGCTTTGGAGCGGACAGATACGCAGTATTTT
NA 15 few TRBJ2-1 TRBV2 CASSETGNSYNEQFF TGTGCCAGCAGTGAAACAGGGAACTCCTACAATGAGCAGTTCTTC
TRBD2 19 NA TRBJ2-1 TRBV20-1 CSAKGGLAGGNFSYNEQFF TGCAGTGCTAAGGGGGGACTAGCGGGAGGGAACTTCTCCTACAATGAGCAGTTCTTC
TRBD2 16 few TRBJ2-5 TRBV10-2 CASSATSGSSRETQYF TGCGCCAGCAGTGCAACTAGCGGGAGTTCCAGGGAGACCCAGTACTTC
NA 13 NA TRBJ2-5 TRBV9 CASSVGLAQTQYF TGTGCCAGCAGCGTAGGATTAGCCCAGACCCAGTACTTC
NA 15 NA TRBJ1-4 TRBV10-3 CAISDGSKASEKLFF TGTGCCATCAGTGATGGCAGCAAGGCCTCTGAAAAACTGTTTTTT
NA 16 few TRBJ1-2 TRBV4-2 CASSQDGGSPINGYTF TGTGCCAGCAGCCAAGATGGGGGGTCCCCTATCAATGGCTACACCTTC
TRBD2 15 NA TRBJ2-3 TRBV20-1 CSARLAGSSTDTQYF TGCAGTGCTAGGCTAGCGGGCTCTAGCACAGATACGCAGTATTTT
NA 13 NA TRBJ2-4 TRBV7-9 CASSEKGSNIQYF TGTGCCAGCAGCGAAAAGGGGTCAAACATTCAGTACTTC
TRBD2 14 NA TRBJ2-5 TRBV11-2 CASSYQAGLETQYF TGTGCCAGCAGCTACCAAGCGGGACTTGAGACCCAGTACTTC
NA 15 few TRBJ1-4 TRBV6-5 CASSYSTATNEKLFF TGTGCCAGCAGTTACTCAACAGCAACTAATGAAAAACTGTTTTTT
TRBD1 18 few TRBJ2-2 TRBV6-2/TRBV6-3 CASSPGQGPARDTGELFF TGTGCCAGCAGCCCCGGACAGGGGCCGGCCCGCGACACCGGGGAGCTGTTTTTT
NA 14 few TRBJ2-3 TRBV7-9 CASSPSSTYDTQYF TGTGCCAGCAGTCCTAGCAGCACATATGATACGCAGTATTTT
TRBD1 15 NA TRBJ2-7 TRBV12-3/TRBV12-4 CASSSTLTGVYEQYF TGTGCCAGCAGTTCCACCTTGACAGGGGTGTACGAGCAGTACTTC
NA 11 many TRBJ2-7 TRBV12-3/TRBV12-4 CASSIGGEQYF TGTGCCAGCAGCATCGGTGGGGAGCAGTACTTC
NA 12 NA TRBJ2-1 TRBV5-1 CASRLEGYEQFF TGCGCCAGCAGGCTGGAAGGGTATGAGCAGTTCTTC
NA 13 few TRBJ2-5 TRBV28 CASGDPTRETQYF TGTGCCAGCGGAGACCCCACCAGGGAGACCCAGTACTTC
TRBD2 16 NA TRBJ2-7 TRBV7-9 CASSLVGSAREDEQYF TGTGCCAGCAGCTTAGTCGGTAGCGCTCGGGAGGACGAGCAGTACTTC
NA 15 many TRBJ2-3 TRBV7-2 CASSLSVQHRDTQYF TGTGCCAGCAGCTTAAGCGTCCAGCACAGAGATACGCAGTATTTT
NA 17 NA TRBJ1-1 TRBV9 CASSGRAPGKTNTEAFF TGTGCCAGCAGCGGACGAGCACCCGGGAAGACGAACACTGAAGCTTTCTTT
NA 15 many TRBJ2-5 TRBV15 CATSRGGGQQETQYF TGTGCCACCAGCAGAGGGGGGGGGCAGCAAGAGACCCAGTACTTC
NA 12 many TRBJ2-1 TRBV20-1 CSASYGTNEQFF TGCAGTGCTAGTTACGGAACCAATGAGCAGTTCTTC
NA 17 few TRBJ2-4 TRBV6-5 CASSYSAASLAKNIQYF TGTGCCAGCAGTTACTCAGCAGCGAGTTTAGCCAAAAACATTCAGTACTTC
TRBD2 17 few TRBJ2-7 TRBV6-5 CASSYIPAGSTSYEQYF TGTGCCAGCAGTTACATACCAGCGGGGTCGACCTCCTACGAGCAGTACTTC
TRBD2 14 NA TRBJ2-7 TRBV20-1 CSASPTSGTYEQYF TGCAGTGCTAGTCCGACTAGCGGCACCTACGAGCAGTACTTC
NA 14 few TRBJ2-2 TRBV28 CASSFSAGTGELFF TGTGCCAGCAGTTTTTCAGCAGGGACCGGGGAGCTGTTTTTT
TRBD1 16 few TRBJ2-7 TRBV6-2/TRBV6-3 CASSFEPGQASYEQYF TGTGCCAGCAGTTTCGAACCGGGACAGGCTTCCTACGAGCAGTACTTC
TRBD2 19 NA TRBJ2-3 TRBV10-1 CASSESVTTSGRFLETQYF TGCGCCAGCAGTGAGTCGGTTACAACTAGCGGGAGATTTTTAGAGACGCAGTATTTT
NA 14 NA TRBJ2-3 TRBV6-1 CASSVDNPPDTQYF TGTGCCAGCAGCGTGGACAACCCCCCAGATACGCAGTATTTT
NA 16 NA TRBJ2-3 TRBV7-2 CASSLRQLGPTDTQYF TGTGCCAGCAGCTTACGACAGTTAGGGCCCACAGATACGCAGTATTTT
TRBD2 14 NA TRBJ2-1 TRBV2 CASSELNEGLPEFF TGTGCCAGCAGTGAACTGAATGAGGGACTACCGGAGTTCTTC
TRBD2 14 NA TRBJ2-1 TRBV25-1 CASSPGLAADEQFF TGTGCCAGCTCACCGGGACTAGCGGCCGATGAGCAGTTCTTC
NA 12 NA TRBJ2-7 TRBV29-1 CSVESDNYEQYF TGCAGCGTTGAATCCGACAACTACGAGCAGTACTTC
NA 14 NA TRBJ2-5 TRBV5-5 CASSLVLRGETQYF TGTGCCAGCAGCTTGGTTCTGCGGGGAGAGACCCAGTACTTC
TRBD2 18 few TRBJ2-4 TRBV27 CASSIQAGPPSDKNIQYF TGTGCCAGCAGTATTCAAGCGGGACCCCCCTCAGACAAAAACATTCAGTACTTC